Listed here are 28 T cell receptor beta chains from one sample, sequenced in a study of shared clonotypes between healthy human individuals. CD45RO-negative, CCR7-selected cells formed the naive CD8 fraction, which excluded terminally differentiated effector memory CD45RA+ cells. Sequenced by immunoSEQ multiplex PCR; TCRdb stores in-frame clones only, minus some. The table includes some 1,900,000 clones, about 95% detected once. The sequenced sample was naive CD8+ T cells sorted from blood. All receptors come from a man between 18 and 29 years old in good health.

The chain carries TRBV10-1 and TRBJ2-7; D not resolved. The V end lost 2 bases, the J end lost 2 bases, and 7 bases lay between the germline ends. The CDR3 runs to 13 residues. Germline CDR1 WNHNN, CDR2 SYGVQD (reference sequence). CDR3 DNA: TGCGCCAGCAGTGAGGACACCACCTACGAGCAGTACTTC. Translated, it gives CASSEDTTYEQYF.

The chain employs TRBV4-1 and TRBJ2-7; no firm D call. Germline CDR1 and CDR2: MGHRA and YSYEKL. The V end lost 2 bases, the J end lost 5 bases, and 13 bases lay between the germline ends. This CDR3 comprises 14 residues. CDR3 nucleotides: TGCGCCAGCAGCCAAATAGGCCGTTGGGACGAGCAGTACTTC. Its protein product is CASSQIGRWDEQYF.

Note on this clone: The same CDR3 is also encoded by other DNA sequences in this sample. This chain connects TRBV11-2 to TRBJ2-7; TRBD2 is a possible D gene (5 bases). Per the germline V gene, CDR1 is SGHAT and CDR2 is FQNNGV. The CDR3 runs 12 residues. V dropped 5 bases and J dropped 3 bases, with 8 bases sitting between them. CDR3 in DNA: TGTGCCAGCAGCCACGACTACTACGAGCAGTACTTC. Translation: CASSHDYYEQYF.

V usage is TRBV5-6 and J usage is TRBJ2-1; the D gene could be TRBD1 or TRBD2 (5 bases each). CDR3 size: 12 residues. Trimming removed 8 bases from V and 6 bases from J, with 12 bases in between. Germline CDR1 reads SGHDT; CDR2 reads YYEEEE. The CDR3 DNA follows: TGTGCCAGGACTGTTGGGGGCAATGAGCAGTTCTTC. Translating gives CARTVGGNEQFF.

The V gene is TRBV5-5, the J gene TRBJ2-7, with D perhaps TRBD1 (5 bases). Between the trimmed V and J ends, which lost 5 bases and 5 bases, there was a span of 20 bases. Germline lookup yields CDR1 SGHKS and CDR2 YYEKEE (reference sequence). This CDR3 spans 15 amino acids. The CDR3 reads CASRFPGDRTDEQYF. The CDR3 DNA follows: TGTGCCAGCAGATTCCCCGGAGACAGAACAGACGAGCAGTACTTC.

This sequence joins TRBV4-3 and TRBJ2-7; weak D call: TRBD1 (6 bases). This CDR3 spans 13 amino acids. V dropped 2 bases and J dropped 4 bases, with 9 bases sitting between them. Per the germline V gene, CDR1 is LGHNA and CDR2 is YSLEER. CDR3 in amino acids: CASSQNTGYEQYF. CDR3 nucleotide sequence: TGCGCCAGCAGCCAAAATACAGGGTACGAGCAGTACTTC.

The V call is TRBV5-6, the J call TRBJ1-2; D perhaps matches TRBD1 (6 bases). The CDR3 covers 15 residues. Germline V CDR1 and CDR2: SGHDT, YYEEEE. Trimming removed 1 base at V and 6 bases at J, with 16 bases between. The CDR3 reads CASSLSDRGWNGYTF. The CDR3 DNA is TGTGCCAGCAGCTTGAGTGATAGGGGGTGGAATGGCTACACCTTC.

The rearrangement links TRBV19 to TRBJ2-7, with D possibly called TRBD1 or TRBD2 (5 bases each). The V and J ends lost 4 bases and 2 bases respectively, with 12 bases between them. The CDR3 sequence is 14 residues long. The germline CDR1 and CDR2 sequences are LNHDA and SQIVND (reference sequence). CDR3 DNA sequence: TGTGCCAGTAGTAATCGGGACGCGGCCTACGAGCAGTACTTC. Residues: CASSNRDAAYEQYF.

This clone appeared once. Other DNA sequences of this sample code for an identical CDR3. DNA of the CDR3: TGTGCCAGCAGCTTGGGGCTAGCGGATTCCTACGAGCAGTACTTC. Translated, it gives CASSLGLADSYEQYF. The gene calls are TRBV5-4 and TRBJ2-7; TRBD2 aligns across 7 bases. Germline CDR1 reads SGHNT; CDR2 reads YYREEE (reference sequence). V trimming: 0 bases; J trimming: 1 base; junction bases outside the gene matches: 4. The CDR3 is 15 amino acids.

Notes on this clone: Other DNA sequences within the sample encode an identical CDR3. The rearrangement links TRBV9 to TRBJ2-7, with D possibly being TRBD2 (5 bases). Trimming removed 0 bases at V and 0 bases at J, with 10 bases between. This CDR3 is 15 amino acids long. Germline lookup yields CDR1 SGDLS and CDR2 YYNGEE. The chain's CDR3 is CASSVGGPSSYEQYF. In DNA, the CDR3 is TGTGCCAGCAGCGTAGGCGGGCCGAGCTCCTACGAGCAGTACTTC.

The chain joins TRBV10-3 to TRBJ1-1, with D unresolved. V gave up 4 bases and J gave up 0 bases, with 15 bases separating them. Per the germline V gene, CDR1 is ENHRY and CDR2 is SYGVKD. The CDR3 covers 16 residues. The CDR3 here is CAISAIGRDLNTEAFF. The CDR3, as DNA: TGTGCCATCAGTGCCATTGGTAGGGATCTGAACACTGAAGCTTTCTTT.

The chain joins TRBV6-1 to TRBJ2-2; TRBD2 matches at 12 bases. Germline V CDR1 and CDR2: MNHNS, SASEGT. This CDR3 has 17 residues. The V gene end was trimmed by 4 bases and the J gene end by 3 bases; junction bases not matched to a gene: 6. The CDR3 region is CASSVWTSGEYTGELFF. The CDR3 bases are TGTGCCAGCAGTGTATGGACTAGCGGGGAGTACACCGGGGAGCTGTTTTTT.

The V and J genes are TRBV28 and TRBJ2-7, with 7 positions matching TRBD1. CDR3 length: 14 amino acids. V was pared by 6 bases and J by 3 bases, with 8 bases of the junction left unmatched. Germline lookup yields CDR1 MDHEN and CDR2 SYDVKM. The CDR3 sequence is CASSNTGANYEQYF. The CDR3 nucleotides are TGTGCCAGCAGCAACACAGGGGCAAACTACGAGCAGTACTTC.

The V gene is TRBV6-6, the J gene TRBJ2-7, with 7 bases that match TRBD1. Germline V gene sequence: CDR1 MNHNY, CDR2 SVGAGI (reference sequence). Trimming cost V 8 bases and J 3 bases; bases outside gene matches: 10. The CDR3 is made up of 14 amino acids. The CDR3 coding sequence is TGTGCCAGCGGACTCCGGGACAGCCTCTACGAGCAGTACTTC. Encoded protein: CASGLRDSLYEQYF.

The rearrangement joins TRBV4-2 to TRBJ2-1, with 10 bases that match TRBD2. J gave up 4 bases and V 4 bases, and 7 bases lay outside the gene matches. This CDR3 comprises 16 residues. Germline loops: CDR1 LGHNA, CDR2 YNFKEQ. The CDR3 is CASSPTLAGAYNEQFF. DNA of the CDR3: TGTGCCAGCAGCCCTACCCTAGCGGGGGCATACAATGAGCAGTTCTTC.

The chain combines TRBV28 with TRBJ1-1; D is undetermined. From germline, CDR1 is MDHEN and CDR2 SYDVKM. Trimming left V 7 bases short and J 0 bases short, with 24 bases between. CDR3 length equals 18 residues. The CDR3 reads CASTLPGGFGSMNTEAFF. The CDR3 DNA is TGTGCCAGCACCTTACCAGGAGGGTTTGGGTCCATGAACACTGAAGCTTTCTTT.

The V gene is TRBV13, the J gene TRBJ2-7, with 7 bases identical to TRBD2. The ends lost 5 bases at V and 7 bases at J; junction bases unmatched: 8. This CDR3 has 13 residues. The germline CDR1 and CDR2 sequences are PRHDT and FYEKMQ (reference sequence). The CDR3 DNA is TGTGCCAGCAGCACTAATGGGGGGGAAGAGCAGTACTTC. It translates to CASSTNGGEEQYF.

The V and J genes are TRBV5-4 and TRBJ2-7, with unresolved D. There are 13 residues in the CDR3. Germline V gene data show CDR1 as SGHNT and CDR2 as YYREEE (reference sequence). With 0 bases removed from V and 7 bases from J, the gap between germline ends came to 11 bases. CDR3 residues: CASSLAPGNEQYF. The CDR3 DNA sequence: TGTGCCAGCAGCTTGGCACCTGGGAATGAGCAGTACTTC.

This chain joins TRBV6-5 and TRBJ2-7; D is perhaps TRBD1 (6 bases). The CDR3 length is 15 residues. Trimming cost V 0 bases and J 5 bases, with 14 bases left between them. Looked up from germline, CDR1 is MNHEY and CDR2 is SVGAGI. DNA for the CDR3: TGTGCCAGCAGTTACTCAACAGGGCAACGGGACGAGCAGTACTTC. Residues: CASSYSTGQRDEQYF.

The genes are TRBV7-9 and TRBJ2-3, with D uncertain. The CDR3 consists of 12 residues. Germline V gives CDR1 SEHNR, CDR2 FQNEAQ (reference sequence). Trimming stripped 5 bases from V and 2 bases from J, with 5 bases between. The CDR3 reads CASSPYTDTQYF. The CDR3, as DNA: TGTGCCAGCAGCCCATACACAGATACGCAGTATTTT.

The CDR3 spells CASSQGGLISGQGYTF. CDR3 coding DNA: TGCGCCAGCAGCCAAGGAGGGCTAATATCAGGGCAGGGCTACACCTTC. The V gene is TRBV4-3, the J gene TRBJ1-2, with a tentative D call TRBD1 (5 bases). CDR3 size: 16 residues. Germline V gene sequence: CDR1 LGHNA, CDR2 YSLEER. V lost 1 base to trimming and J lost 8 bases, with 20 bases between them.

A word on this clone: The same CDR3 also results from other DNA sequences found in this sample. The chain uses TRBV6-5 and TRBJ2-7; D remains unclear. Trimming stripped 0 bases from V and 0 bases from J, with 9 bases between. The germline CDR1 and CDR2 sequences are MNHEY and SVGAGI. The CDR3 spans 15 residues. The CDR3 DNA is TGTGCCAGCAGTTACTCGGGCGCCGACTCCTACGAGCAGTACTTC. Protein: CASSYSGADSYEQYF.

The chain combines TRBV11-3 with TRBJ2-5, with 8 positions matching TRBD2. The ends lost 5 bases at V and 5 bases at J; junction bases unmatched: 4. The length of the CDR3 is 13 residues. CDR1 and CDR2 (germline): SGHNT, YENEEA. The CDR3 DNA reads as TGTGCCAGCAGCGCATCTAGCGGGGAGACCCAGTACTTC. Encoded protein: CASSASSGETQYF.

The CDR3 sequence is CASRTLAGGKFYTGELFF. The CDR3 nucleotides read TGTGCCAGCAGGACCCTAGCGGGAGGGAAGTTTTACACCGGGGAGCTGTTTTTT. The chain has TRBV2 and TRBJ2-2, with 12 bases matching TRBD2. The CDR3 has 18 amino acids. With 6 bases clipped from V and 3 bases from J, the junction kept 11 bases outside the gene matches. Germline assignment: CDR1 SNHLY and CDR2 FYNNEI.

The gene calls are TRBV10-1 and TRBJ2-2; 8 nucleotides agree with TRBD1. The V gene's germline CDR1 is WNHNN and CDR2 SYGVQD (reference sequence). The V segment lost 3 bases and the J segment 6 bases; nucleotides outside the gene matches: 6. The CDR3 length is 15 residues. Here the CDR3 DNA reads TGCGCCAGCAGTGATGGGACAGGTGGTTCCGGGGAGCTGTTTTTT. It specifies CASSDGTGGSGELFF.

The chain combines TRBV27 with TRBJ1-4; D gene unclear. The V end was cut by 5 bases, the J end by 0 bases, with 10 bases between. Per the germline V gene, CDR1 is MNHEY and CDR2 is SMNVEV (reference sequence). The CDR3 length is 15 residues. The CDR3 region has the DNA TGTGCCAGCAGTCACGCAGGTGCAACTAATGAAAAACTGTTTTTT. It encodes CASSHAGATNEKLFF.

The CDR3 region has the DNA TGTGCCAGCAGCTACACTACGGGTACAGGGAGTTTCGGTCAGCCCCAGCATTTT. Protein sequence: CASSYTTGTGSFGQPQHF. The genes are TRBV5-8 and TRBJ1-5; D is possibly TRBD1 (6 bases). The V end lost 3 bases, the J end lost 6 bases, and 25 bases lay between the germline ends. The CDR3 is 18 amino acids. Per germline, CDR1 SGHTS and CDR2 YDEGEE.

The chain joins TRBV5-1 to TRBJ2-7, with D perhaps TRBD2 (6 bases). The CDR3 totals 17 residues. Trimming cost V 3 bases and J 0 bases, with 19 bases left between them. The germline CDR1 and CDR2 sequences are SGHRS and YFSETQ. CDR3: CASSSHIPGLISYEQYF. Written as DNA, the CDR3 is TGCGCCAGCAGCTCCCATATCCCGGGACTGATCTCCTACGAGCAGTACTTC.